This passage covers 17 T cell receptor beta chains from one sample sequenced in a study of cytomegalovirus exposure and HLA in healthy donors. A multiplex PCR was run with 60 Vbeta primers and 13 Jbeta primers. TCRdb's copy holds only in-frame clones and misses some; the assay was immunoSEQ multiplex PCR. The table records under 200,000 clones, roughly 85% of them present only once. The sample taken for sequencing was PBMCs. The receptors shown here come from a man aged 50 to 60 in good health and CMV-seropositive.

The V gene is TRBV5-1, the J gene TRBJ2-2, with a tentative D call TRBD1 (6 bases). The CDR3 contains 16 residues. Trimming left V 0 bases short and J 5 bases short, with 14 bases between. The germline V gene encodes CDR1 SGHRS and CDR2 YFSETQ. The CDR3 DNA follows: TGCGCCAGCAGCTTGGAGGGGGTTCCCCAAACCGGGGAGCTGTTTTTT. It is translated as CASSLEGVPQTGELFF.

The chain joins TRBV13 to TRBJ1-2; no firm D call. This CDR3 is built from 12 residues. Germline V CDR1 and CDR2: PRHDT, FYEKMQ (reference sequence). V lost 4 bases to trimming and J lost 11 bases, with 14 bases between them. CDR3 sequence: CASSSPRGYYTF. The CDR3, as DNA: TGTGCCAGCAGCTCCCCCCGGGGTTATTACACCTTC.

The chain couples TRBV7-2 to TRBJ1-4; a weak D match, TRBD1 (5 bases). The V end lost 5 bases, the J end lost 6 bases, and 13 bases lay between the germline ends. Germline CDR1 is SGHTA and CDR2 is FQGNSA. This CDR3 has 14 amino acids. CDR3 nucleotide sequence: TGTGCCAGCAGCCCCGGCAGGGCGCATGAAAAACTGTTTTTT. This sequence encodes CASSPGRAHEKLFF.

CDR3 nucleotides: TGTGCCAGCTCACCGGACATCGACTATGGCTACACCTTC. Translating gives CASSPDIDYGYTF. The rearrangement joins TRBV18 to TRBJ1-2, with D tentatively TRBD1 (5 bases). Trimming removed 3 bases from V and 3 bases from J, with 8 bases in between. CDR1 and CDR2 (germline): KGHSH, LQKENI. The CDR3 loop spans 13 amino acids.

The gene calls are TRBV27 and TRBJ2-7; tentative D call: TRBD1 (5 bases). Between the trimmed V and J ends, which lost 3 bases and 4 bases, there was a span of 13 bases. Germline V gene data show CDR1 as MNHEY and CDR2 as SMNVEV (reference sequence). CDR3 size: 14 residues. The CDR3 DNA sequence: TGTGCCAGCAGTTTTCAGGGTGCCTCATACGAGCAGTACTTC. Amino acids: CASSFQGASYEQYF.

The V gene is TRBV4-1, the J gene TRBJ1-4, with D tentatively TRBD1 (5 bases). V lost 0 bases and J lost 7, with 12 bases in between. Germline CDR1 MGHRA, CDR2 YSYEKL. The CDR3 runs to 15 residues. The CDR3 loop reads CASSQDSGLGEKLFF. CDR3 bases: TGCGCCAGCAGCCAAGACTCAGGGCTCGGTGAAAAACTGTTTTTT.

The J gene is TRBJ2-2, the V gene TRBV9; no clear D gene. This CDR3 region has 14 residues. The germline CDR1 and CDR2 sequences are SGDLS and YYNGEE. V lost 0 bases to trimming and J lost 6 bases, with 9 bases between them. The CDR3 region has the DNA TGTGCCAGCAGCGTAGCTGGGCGAGCCGGGGAGCTGTTTTTT. It codes for CASSVAGRAGELFF.

The chain has TRBV2 and TRBJ2-7; D perhaps matches TRBD2 (5 bases). CDR1 SNHLY and CDR2 FYNNEI come from the germline V gene. The CDR3 sequence is 13 residues long. Deletions cut 4 bases from V and 5 bases from J, with 12 bases between. This CDR3 is CASSAPGVNEQYV. CDR3 bases: TGTGCCAGCAGTGCGCCCGGGGTTAACGAGCAGTACGTC.

The rearrangement links TRBV5-5 to TRBJ2-2; D may be TRBD2 (5 bases). Germline CDR1 SGHKS, CDR2 YYEKEE (reference sequence). The V end lost 4 bases, the J end lost 4 bases, and 14 bases lay between the germline ends. There are 15 residues in the CDR3. The CDR3 sequence is CASSLRAGFTGELFF. The DNA for the CDR3 is TGTGCCAGCAGCCTTCGGGCGGGCTTCACCGGGGAGCTGTTTTTT.

The count of this clone is one. The chain links TRBV6-5 to TRBJ2-1; 9 bases align to TRBD2. V lost 7 bases and J lost 3; bases outside the gene matches: 4. The CDR3 sequence is 14 residues long. Germline-derived CDR1 and CDR2 are MNHEY and SVGAGI. This CDR3 is CASTLSGSYNEQFF. The CDR3 DNA reads as TGTGCCAGCACCCTTAGCGGGAGCTACAATGAGCAGTTCTTC.

V is TRBV30 and J is TRBJ2-5; 8 nucleotides line up with TRBD2. CDR1 GTSNPN and CDR2 SVGIG come from the germline V gene (reference sequence). Trimming removed 4 bases from V and 5 bases from J; junction bases left unmatched: 9. This CDR3 has 14 amino acids. CDR3 sequence (DNA): TGTGCCTGGAAAAGACGGGGGGGGTTGGAGACCCAGTACTTC. Its translation is CAWKRRGGLETQYF.

The V gene is TRBV6-1, the J gene TRBJ1-2, with 7 bases fitting TRBD1. CDR3 length: 15 residues. After removal of 6 bases from V and 6 bases from J, the junction contained 13 bases not matched to a gene. CDR1 MNHNS and CDR2 SASEGT come from the germline V gene. This CDR3 is CASSKPLTGLDGYTF. In DNA form, the CDR3 reads TGTGCCAGCAGCAAACCCCTGACAGGGTTGGATGGCTACACCTTC.

The rearrangement uses TRBV5-6 and TRBJ1-5; D is perhaps TRBD1 (6 bases). With 6 bases removed from V and 8 bases from J, the gap between germline ends came to 21 bases. This CDR3 contains 15 residues. The germline gives CDR1 SGHDT, CDR2 YYEEEE. This CDR3 is CASTLRGGRGEPQHF. The CDR3 nucleotides are TGTGCCAGCACCCTACGGGGGGGGCGGGGGGAGCCCCAGCATTTT.

The chain joins TRBV7-2 to TRBJ2-2, with a possible D match to TRBD1 (6 bases). Germline CDR1 SGHTA, CDR2 FQGNSA. This CDR3 is 16 amino acids long. Trimming removed 1 base from V and 1 base from J, with 10 bases in between. The chain's CDR3 is CASSLGGRGNTGELFF. In DNA, the CDR3 is TGTGCCAGCAGCTTAGGGGGCAGGGGGAACACCGGGGAGCTGTTTTTT. The full variable domain, its missing parts supplied by reference TRBV7-2 and TRBJ2-2, is GAGVSQSPSNKVTEKGKDVELRCDPISGHTALYWYRQSLGQGLEFLIYFQGNSAPDKSGLPSDRFSAERTGGSVSTLTIQRTQQEDSAVYLCASSLGGRGNTGELFFGEGSRLTVL.

V is TRBV2 and J is TRBJ1-1; 8 bases line up with TRBD1. CDR1 and CDR2 (germline): SNHLY, FYNNEI. J gave up 4 bases and V 5 bases, and 6 bases lay outside the gene matches. CDR3 size: 14 residues. CDR3 nucleotide sequence: TGTGCCAGCAGTAAGGACAGGGCAGGCACTGAAGCTTTCTTT. It specifies CASSKDRAGTEAFF.

The chain couples TRBV18 to TRBJ2-5; maybe TRBD1 (6 bases). The germline V and J ends were trimmed by 8 bases and 2 bases, with 12 bases remaining between them. The germline V gene encodes CDR1 KGHSH and CDR2 LQKENI. The CDR3 has 13 residues. The CDR3 sequence is CASQGQIQETQYF. The CDR3, as DNA: TGTGCCAGCCAAGGACAGATACAAGAGACCCAGTACTTC.

The chain is built from TRBV2 and TRBJ2-1; possibly TRBD2 for D (5 bases). The germline CDR1 and CDR2 sequences are SNHLY and FYNNEI. The V and J ends lost 3 bases and 3 bases respectively, with 9 bases between them. The CDR3 has 14 amino acids. CDR3 loop: CASSEKRLYNEQFF. For the CDR3, the DNA is TGTGCCAGCAGTGAGAAGCGGCTCTACAATGAGCAGTTCTTC.